This TCR beta chain was sequenced in a study of cytotoxic CD8 clonotypes in ibrutinib-treated CLL. The method was immunoSEQ multiplex PCR; TCRdb's version includes in-frame clones alone and lacks a portion of them. The sample includes several thousand clones, about four fifths of them seen just once. Germline-derived CDR1 and CDR2 are SGHDT and YYEEEE. This CDR3 is 14 amino acids long. After removal of 5 bases from V and 6 bases from J, the junction contained 8 bases not matched to a gene. The sequencing used PBMCs, collected before ibrutinib treatment. The J gene is TRBJ2-7, the V gene TRBV5-6; 10 positions match TRBD1. This clonotype was sampled from a human donor with chronic lymphocytic leukemia. CDR3 coding DNA: TGTGCCAGCAGGTCTCAGGGGACAGGGGTCGAGCAGTACTTC. It encodes CASRSQGTGVEQYF.